This T cell receptor (beta chain) stems from a study of T cell responses to AZD1222 COVID-19 vaccine. In the study overall: Pooling was applied to second doses at about 4 or about 12 weeks.

Trimming took 5 bases from V and 2 from J; bases not matched to a gene: 6. The CDR3 consists of 16 residues. Germline assignment: CDR1 SGHTA and CDR2 FQGNSA. Libraries were prepared by immunoSEQ multiplex PCR; TCRdb keeps only in-frame clonotypes and omits some of them. The sample comprises some 140,000 clones, roughly nine tenths of which are singletons, and 1.5% to 2% rests with the top ten. About this clone: Antigen unknown.

Study-wide results and caveats: Repertoires were collected only later (after the peak T cell response had occurred). Variant regions that are unmutated are reportedly the target of nearly half of spike-specific TCRs.

This chain links TRBV7-2 with TRBJ1-3; TRBD1 matches at 10 bases. The sequencing here drew on peripheral blood, taken on day 0 of AZD1222 vaccination. This receptor was identified in an adult in good health. CDR3 region: CASSTGQGKAGNTIYF. CDR3 bases: TGTGCCAGCAGCACGGGACAGGGGAAGGCTGGAAACACCATATATTTT. The variable domain in full, with the rest retrieved from reference TRBV7-2 and TRBJ1-3, is GAGVSQSPSNKVTEKGKDVELRCDPISGHTALYWYRQSLGQGLEFLIYFQGNSAPDKSGLPSDRFSAERTGGSVSTLTIQRTQQEDSAVYLCASSTGQGKAGNTIYFGEGSWLTVV.